This T cell receptor beta chain stems from a study of patients and donors after allogeneic stem cell transplantation. Germline V lookup: CDR1 SQVTM, CDR2 ANQGSEA. Trimming removed 3 bases at V and 3 bases at J, with 6 bases between. The length of the CDR3 is 11 residues. TCRdb recomputed calls from the RT-PCR reads with MiXCR, one row per CDR3 protein. Of over 350,000 distinct CDR3 sequences listed, around 16% were seen once; the top ten hold just over 7%. This clonotype was seen a handful of times. This TCR derives from a human donor who was either an allogeneic HSCT recipient or a stem cell or donor lymphocyte infusion donor (not recorded which). It is not recorded whose cells these are; they may come from a transplant donor. V gene TRBV29-1 combines with J gene TRBJ2-7; no reliable D call. The sample consisted of blood, either unsorted or a sorted T cell fraction (not recorded which). The CDR3 bases are TGCAGCGTTGAGGGGTACTACGAGCAGTACTTC. This gives the protein CSVEGYYEQYF.